This record looks at one T cell receptor (beta chain) sequence and its context. This clonotype was seen ten or more times. Its antigen target is currently unknown. Nothing much larger sits one base from this clone, and base qualities are not available. The CDR3 covers 12 residues, taking in both the cysteine and the phenylalanine. Kept here is only the CDR3 DNA, which spans 36 bases and is read in frame from base 1. CDR1 and CDR2, looked up from the germline V gene (reference sequence), are SEHNR and FQNEAQ. Trimming at the junction amounts to 5 bases on V and 8 bases on J, and the germline ends lie 12 bases apart. The data belong to a study of T cell repertoires in cytomegalovirus infection (dated by TCRdb to between 2019 and 2020). Notes on the research overall: Donor HLA type was relevant to the analysis, because carriage of CMV infection together with the matching HLA type was indicated by public TCR beta signatures.

Sequencing was carried out with an Illumina HiSeq 1500. TCRdb reanalyzed the raw reads on its own, using fastp at Q25 for trimming and MiXCR for clone calling, and kept in-frame beta chains. Entries are consolidated by CDR3 protein sequence, retaining the most common genes and DNA. Counted in this sample were fewer than 550,000 distinct CDR3 sequences; 15% to 20% of them appeared once. The ten largest clonotypes hold 20% to 30% of the sample. Overall study outcomes, separate from this receptor: Cumulative frequency of public TCR beta family members discriminated carriers of CMV infection plus the relevant HLA type in this cohort and an independent approximately 360-donor cohort. The ex vivo response was dominated by HLA-C-restricted CMV-specific TCR beta clonotypes, and the single most frequent clonotype in two of eight donors was supplied by these HLA-C-restricted clonotypes.

The sequenced sample consisted of CD8+ T cells from PBMCs. This receptor was obtained from a human donor in good health (CMV status not recorded). Some clones in this sample may be carry-over from other donors' samples. In this chain, TRBV7-9 is recombined with TRBJ1-1; D gene: possibly TRBD1, on 5 matching bases. The DNA sequence is TGTGCCAGCAGCGGATCAGGGACCGAAGCTTTCTTT. Translation gives CASSGSGTEAFF.